This T cell receptor beta chain was sequenced for a study of shared clonotypes between healthy human individuals. Study-wide results and caveats: The naive CD4 repertoires of a handful of donors were compared, and approximately 5% of clonotypes were shared. Although depth was large, rarefaction showed that sequencing of the sorted subsets was incomplete. The four-donor shared clonotypes exceeded non-shared clonotypes in generation probability, with non-shared ones scoring lower.

Trimming pared 5 bases from V and 7 bases from J, leaving 14 bases between. CDR3 length: 12 residues. The germline V gene has CDR1 SQVTM and CDR2 ANQGSEA. Details on this clone: Its target is not known.

The method was immunoSEQ multiplex PCR; TCRdb's version includes in-frame clones alone and lacks a portion of them. In the table there are 650,000 to 700,000 clones, less than 95% of which are singletons. Each CD8 memory set brought CD45RO+ cells together with CCR7-negative CD45RA+ TemRA cells. The TCR sequence derives from a young man in good health. Some clones in this sample may be carry-over from other donors' samples. The chain has TRBV29-1 and TRBJ1-1; D uncertain. Source material: memory CD8+ T cells from PBMCs. As for subset: CD45RO+ cells pooled with CCR7-negative TemRA cells. The CDR3 DNA sequence: TGCAGCGTTAATCCGATGGGCGGTGAAGCTTTCTTT. Protein product: CSVNPMGGEAFF.